This T cell receptor (beta chain) was obtained from a study of T cells in Graves' hyperthyroidism and ophthalmopathy. About the research overall: Before treatment of any kind, peripheral blood was taken at initial diagnosis.

Ten or more counts support this clonotype. The junction had 6 bases not matched to a gene; V was cut back by 6 bases and J by 4 bases. CDR3 length: 14 residues. Germline CDR1 MNHNS, CDR2 SASEGT. It was RNA transcripts that yielded the amplified TCR beta CDR3 regions. TCR CDR3 regions were first amplified by RT-PCR with HTBI primers. TCRdb ran MiXCR on the multiplex PCR reads and lists one entry per CDR3 protein. The sample includes fewer than 550,000 distinct CDR3 sequences, about 24% of them seen just once. The V gene is TRBV6-1, the J gene TRBJ1-1; 9 bases are shared with TRBD1. The specimen sequenced was blood. This clonotype was obtained from a woman aged 25 to 45 with Graves' ophthalmopathy. The CDR3 DNA sequence: TGTGCCAGCAGCGACAGGGGGGACGGCACTGAAGCTTTCTTT. Protein sequence: CASSDRGDGTEAFF.